This T cell receptor beta chain was documented in a study of response to subunit inactivated influenza vaccine. Study findings and constraints: Seasonal influenza vaccination, on each occasion, was suggested by the authors to recruit few new T cells.

This clonotype appeared a few times. The antigen is unknown. In TCRdb, the RT-PCR reads were re-called with MiXCR into one record per CDR3 protein. The sample consists of approximately 730,000 distinct CDR3 sequences, about 15% of them appearing once. This CDR3 region has 17 residues. The germline CDR1 and CDR2 sequences are SGHTA and FQGNSA. J gave up 3 bases and V 3 bases, and 11 bases lay outside the gene matches. This sequence joins TRBV7-2 and TRBJ2-7, with 10 positions matching TRBD2. The sequence was collected from a man aged 45-65 years who received an inactivated influenza vaccine. Sequences were derived from PBMCs from blood, sampled roughly 15 days before vaccination. The chain's CDR3 is CASSFRWSAGGVYEQYF. CDR3 DNA: TGTGCCAGCAGCTTTCGATGGTCAGCGGGGGGGGTCTACGAGCAGTACTTC.